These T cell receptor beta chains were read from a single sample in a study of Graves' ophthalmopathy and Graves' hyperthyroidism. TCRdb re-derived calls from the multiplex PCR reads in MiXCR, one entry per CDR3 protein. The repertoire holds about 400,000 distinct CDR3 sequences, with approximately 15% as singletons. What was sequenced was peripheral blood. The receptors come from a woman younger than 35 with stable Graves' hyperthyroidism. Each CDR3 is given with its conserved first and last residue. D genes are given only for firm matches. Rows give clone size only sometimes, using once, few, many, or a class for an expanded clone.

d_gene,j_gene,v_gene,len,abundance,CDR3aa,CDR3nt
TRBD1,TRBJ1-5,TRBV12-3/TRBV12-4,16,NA,CASSLGVRGYNQPQHF,TGTGCCAGCAGTCTCGGGGTCAGGGGGTATAATCAGCCCCAGCATTTT
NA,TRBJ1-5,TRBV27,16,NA,CASSPRGAYSNQPQHF,TGTGCCAGCAGCCCTAGGGGGGCCTATAGCAATCAGCCCCAGCATTTT
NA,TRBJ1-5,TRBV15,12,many,CATSSLDQPQHF,TGTGCCACCAGCAGCTTGGATCAGCCCCAGCATTTT
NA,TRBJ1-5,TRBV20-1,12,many,CSASPGSQPQHF,TGCAGTGCTAGCCCAGGGAGTCAGCCCCAGCATTTT
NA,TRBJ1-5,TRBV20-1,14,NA,CSPGGGASNQPQHF,TGCAGTCCCGGAGGGGGGGCGAGCAATCAGCCCCAGCATTTT
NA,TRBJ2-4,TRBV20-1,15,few,CSASPGQRTSNIQYF,TGCAGTGCTAGTCCTGGACAGAGAACCTCAAACATTCAGTACTTC
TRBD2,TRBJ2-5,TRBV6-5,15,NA,CASSLISGSDETQYF,TGTGCCAGCAGTTTGATTAGCGGGAGCGACGAGACCCAGTACTTC
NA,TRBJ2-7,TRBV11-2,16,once,CASSGEQDPFYYEQYF,TGTGCCAGCAGCGGAGAGCAGGACCCCTTTTACTACGAGCAGTACTTC
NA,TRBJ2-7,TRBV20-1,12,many,CSAWTPSYEQYF,TGCAGTGCGTGGACGCCCTCCTACGAGCAGTACTTC
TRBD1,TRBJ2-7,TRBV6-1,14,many,CASSQTGATYEQYF,TGTGCCAGCAGTCAGACAGGGGCAACCTACGAGCAGTACTTC
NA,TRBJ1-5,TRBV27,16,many,CASRKVGPLSNQPQHF,TGTGCCAGCAGGAAAGTAGGACCTTTATCTAATCAGCCCCAGCATTTT
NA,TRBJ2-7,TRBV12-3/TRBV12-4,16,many,CASSFTVGGRTYEQYF,TGTGCCAGCAGTTTTACCGTAGGGGGGCGAACCTACGAGCAGTACTTC
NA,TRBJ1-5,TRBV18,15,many,CASSPNSYSNQPQHF,TGTGCCAGCTCACCTAACAGCTATAGCAATCAGCCCCAGCATTTT
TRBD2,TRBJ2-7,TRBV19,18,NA,CASSITSGGTSVAYEQYF,TGTGCCAGTAGTATTACTAGCGGGGGTACCTCAGTCGCCTACGAGCAGTACTTC
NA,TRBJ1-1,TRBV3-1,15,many,CASSHGRLGDTEAFF,TGTGCCAGCAGCCACGGACGCCTAGGCGACACTGAAGCTTTCTTT
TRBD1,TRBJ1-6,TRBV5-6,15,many,CASSPATGGGSPLHF,TGTGCCAGCAGCCCCGCGACAGGGGGAGGTTCACCCCTCCACTTT
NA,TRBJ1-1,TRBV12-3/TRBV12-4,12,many,CASGRGPPWAFF,TGTGCCAGCGGGCGGGGCCCGCCGTGGGCTTTCTTT
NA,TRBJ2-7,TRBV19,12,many,CASSIFTGEQYF,TGTGCCAGTAGTATATTCACAGGCGAGCAGTACTTC
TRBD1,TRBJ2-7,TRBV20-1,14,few,CSARRRDSIYEQYF,TGCAGTGCTAGACGCCGGGACAGCATTTACGAGCAGTACTTC
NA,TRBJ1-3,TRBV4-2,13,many,CASSQEPRGTIYF,TGTGCCAGCAGCCAAGAACCACGAGGCACCATATATTTT
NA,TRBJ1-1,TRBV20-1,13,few,CSASLGRVTEAFF,TGCAGTGCATCTCTGGGGAGGGTCACTGAAGCTTTCTTT
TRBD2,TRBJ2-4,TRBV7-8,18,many,CASSLNRNRLATGYIKYF,TGTGCCAGCAGCCTTAATCGAAATCGACTAGCGACAGGATACATTAAGTACTTC
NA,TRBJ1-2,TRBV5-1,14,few,CASSIQDGSGGYTF,TGCGCCAGCAGCATACAGGACGGGTCAGGAGGCTACACCTTC
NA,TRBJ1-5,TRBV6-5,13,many,CASSFSFSQPQHF,TGTGCCAGCAGTTTCTCCTTTTCCCAGCCCCAGCATTTT
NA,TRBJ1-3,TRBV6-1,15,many,CASSPTGFSGNTIYF,TGTGCCAGCAGTCCAACAGGGTTCTCTGGAAACACCATATATTTT
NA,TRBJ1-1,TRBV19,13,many,CASLQGANTEAFF,TGTGCCAGCCTACAGGGAGCGAACACTGAAGCTTTCTTT
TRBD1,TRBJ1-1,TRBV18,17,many,CASSVVGQGRVDTEAFF,TGTGCCAGCTCCGTGGTGGGACAGGGGAGAGTTGACACTGAAGCTTTCTTT
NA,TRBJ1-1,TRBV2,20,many,CASSEFRSFVSQQMNTEAFF,TGTGCCAGCAGTGAATTTAGGAGCTTCGTCAGCCAACAAATGAACACTGAAGCTTTCTTT
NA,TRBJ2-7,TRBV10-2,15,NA,CASSETGGPTYEQYF,TGCGCCAGCAGTGAGACCGGCGGACCCACCTACGAGCAGTACTTC
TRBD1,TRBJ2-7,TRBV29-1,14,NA,CSVDPGTGDNEQYF,TGCAGCGTTGACCCTGGGACAGGGGACAATGAGCAGTACTTC
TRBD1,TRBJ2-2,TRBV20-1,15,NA,CSAREDRGAIGELFF,TGCAGTGCTAGGGAGGACAGGGGGGCGATCGGGGAGCTGTTTTTT
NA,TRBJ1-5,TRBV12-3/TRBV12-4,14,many,CASSFPPSLVPQHF,TGTGCCAGCAGTTTCCCCCCCTCCCTGGTGCCCCAGCATTTT
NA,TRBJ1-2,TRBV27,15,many,CASSTSSVGAYGYTF,TGTGCCAGCAGTACTTCTAGCGTGGGGGCTTATGGCTACACCTTC
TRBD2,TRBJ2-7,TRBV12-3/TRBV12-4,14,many,CASSLVAGYYEQYF,TGTGCCAGCAGTTTGGTAGCGGGGTACTACGAGCAGTACTTC
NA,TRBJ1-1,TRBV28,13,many,CAIWKSGDTEAFF,TGTGCCATCTGGAAGAGCGGGGACACTGAAGCTTTCTTT
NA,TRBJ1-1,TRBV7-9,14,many,CASGGDGGNTEAFF,TGTGCCAGCGGGGGAGATGGAGGGAACACTGAAGCTTTCTTT
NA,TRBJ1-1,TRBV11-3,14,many,CASSLGGQNTEAFF,TGTGCCAGCAGCTTAGGTGGACAGAACACTGAAGCTTTCTTT
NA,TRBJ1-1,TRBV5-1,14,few,CASSLTSMNTEAFF,TGCGCCAGCAGCTTGACCTCCATGAACACTGAAGCTTTCTTT
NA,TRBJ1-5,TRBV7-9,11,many,CASSSQGPQHF,TGTGCCAGCAGCTCACAAGGGCCCCAGCATTTT
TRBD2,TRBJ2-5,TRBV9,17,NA,CASSVDLAGGLKETQYF,TGTGCCAGCAGCGTAGATCTAGCGGGGGGGCTTAAAGAGACCCAGTACTTC
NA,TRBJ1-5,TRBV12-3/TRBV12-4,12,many,CASSSLRTSRHF,TGTGCCAGCAGTTCCCTTCGGACTTCCCGGCATTTT
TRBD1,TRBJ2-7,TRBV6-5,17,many,CASSYSIGTGLIYEQYF,TGTGCCAGCAGTTACTCGATAGGGACAGGCCTAATATACGAGCAGTACTTC
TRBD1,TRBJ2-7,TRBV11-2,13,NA,CASNRDRPYEQYF,TGTGCCAGCAATAGGGACAGGCCCTACGAGCAGTACTTC
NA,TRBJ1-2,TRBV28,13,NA,CASSYSASPGYTF,TGTGCCAGCAGTTATTCCGCATCTCCTGGCTACACCTTC
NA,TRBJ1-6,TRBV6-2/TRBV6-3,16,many,CASRLTWGSYNSPLHF,TGTGCCAGCAGGCTAACCTGGGGTTCCTATAATTCACCCCTCCACTTT
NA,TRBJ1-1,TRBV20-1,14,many,CSARWGGGATEAFF,TGCAGTGCTAGGTGGGGAGGGGGGGCCACTGAAGCTTTCTTT
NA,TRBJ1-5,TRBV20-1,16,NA,CSAMTTLVMGNQPQHF,TGCAGTGCTATGACGACGTTGGTCATGGGAAATCAGCCCCAGCATTTT
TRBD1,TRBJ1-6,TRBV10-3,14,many,CAISEGTGEGRLHF,TGTGCCATCAGTGAAGGGACAGGGGAAGGCAGACTCCACTTT
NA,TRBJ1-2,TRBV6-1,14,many,CASRGGGTRYGYTF,TGTGCCAGCAGGGGAGGAGGGACTCGCTATGGCTACACCTTC
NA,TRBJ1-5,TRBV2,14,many,CASSGRDWNQPQHF,TGTGCCAGCAGTGGCCGGGACTGGAATCAGCCCCAGCATTTT
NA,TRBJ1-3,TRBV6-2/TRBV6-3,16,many,CASSYGITSSGNTIYF,TGTGCCAGCAGTTACGGAATAACCTCCTCTGGAAACACCATATATTTT
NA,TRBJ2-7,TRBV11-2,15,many,CASSLDNGFSYEQYF,TGTGCCAGCAGCTTAGATAACGGGTTCTCCTACGAGCAGTACTTC
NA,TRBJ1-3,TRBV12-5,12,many,CASGFAGNTIYF,TGTGCTAGTGGTTTTGCCGGAAACACCATATATTTT
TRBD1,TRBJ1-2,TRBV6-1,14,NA,CASGTGVGLRGYTF,TGTGCCAGTGGGACAGGGGTCGGTCTCCGTGGCTACACCTTC
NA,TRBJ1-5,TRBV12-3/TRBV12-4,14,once,CASSLRHNGQPQHF,TGTGCCAGCAGTTTACGGCACAACGGTCAGCCCCAGCATTTT
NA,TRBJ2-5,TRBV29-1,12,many,CSVVDSGGTQYF,TGCAGCGTTGTAGATTCCGGGGGGACCCAGTACTTC
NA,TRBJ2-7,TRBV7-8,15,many,CASSPTGSLTSEQYF,TGTGCCAGCAGCCCGACCGGGTCCCTGACCTCCGAGCAGTACTTC
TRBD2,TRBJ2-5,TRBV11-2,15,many,CASRGLAGRQETQYF,TGTGCCAGCAGAGGACTAGCGGGACGACAAGAGACCCAGTACTTC
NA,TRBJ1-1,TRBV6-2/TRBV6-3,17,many,CASSYSPWTALNTEAFF,TGTGCCAGCAGTTACTCGCCCTGGACAGCTTTGAACACTGAAGCTTTCTTT